This T cell receptor beta chain was identified in a study of tissue T cells after allogeneic stem cell transplantation (dated by TCRdb to the early 2020s). General notes on the study: The study profiled TCR beta repertoires across many tissues from research autopsies of patients with and without GVHD, plus mouse models of GVHD. On the human side, the study was prospective and observational, with no blinding or randomization.

V and J are truncated by 1 base and 0 bases respectively, leaving an intervening sequence of 8 bases. Counted from cysteine to phenylalanine, this CDR3 has 15 amino acids. The DNA shown is the part of the CDR3 that was read: 42 bases, in frame from base 1. For CDR1 and CDR2, the germline V gene lists MSHET and SYDVDS. This clone was detected only a few times. It has no known antigen specificity. For this receptor, the gene names and germline sequences are taken from the mouse. The read stops 1 residue short of the end of the CDR3; the missing end is completed from the germline J gene. Read against the paper, the sample's time point label means: mouse harvest day 14 after allogeneic transplant. Each mouse graft, delivered by tail vein injection, combined 10^6 splenic CD5+ T cells with 10^7 T-cell-depleted bone marrow cells. A major MHC-mismatch B6 (H2b) into BALB/c (H2d) model was used to model mouse GVHD, and tissues were profiled at day 7 or 14. On day 7 or 14 post-transplant, mouse tissues and retro-orbital blood were harvested with separate sterile tools for each animal, and livers were flushed beforehand. Before genomic DNA isolation with the DNeasy Blood & Tissue Kit, mouse tissues were minced with razor blades in buffered saline.

Study-wide findings and limitations: Within patients, how anatomically similar tissues were was a major factor shaping TCR repertoire composition, regardless of disease or transplant status. The patient cohort was small and clinically heterogeneous, and sampling depth was acknowledged as a limitation. In both patients and mice, T cells from blood and spleen covered only a limited part of the TCR repertoire found in tissues. The study did not determine which tissue TCRs were alloreactive or antigen-specific, and some clones might have been persisting host cells. Few T cell clones were found to be shared across patients, but shared repertoire signatures across patients were revealed in a tissue-specific fashion by motif-based clustering.

The library was produced with the immunoSEQ multiplex PCR assay. Adaptive Biotechnologies performed TCRbeta CDR3 sequencing at survey depth and reported CDR3 sequences, V/J genes, productive frequency, and template counts. TCR beta CDR3 regions were amplified from genomic DNA instead of RNA. The published analysis was carried out like this. Jensen-Shannon divergence was used to quantify pairwise repertoire overlap between tissues, with a value of 1 indicating complete divergence and a value of 0 indicating identical repertoires. Tissues were grouped by single-linkage agglomerative hierarchical clustering of pairwise JSD values, and the clustering results were shown as dendrograms. GLIPH2 was applied to all patient samples using simulation_depth 1000, kmer_min_depth 3, and cdr3_length_cutoff 8, and only groups with more than two unique CDR3s were retained. A standardized tissue-overlap score was generated by extrapolating Jaccard GLIPH-group overlap across patients to a standard repertoire size of 1000 clones. Associations of diversity with clinical or experimental variables used linear mixed-effect models with tissue fixed effects and individual random effects. In TCRdb, the immuneACCESS table is reduced to in-frame sequences with V and J assigned. These tables do not hold every clone; where another copy was compared, an unresolved V gene accounts for under half, and the others remain unexplained. The V and J calls and clone size are taken from that table; D and trimming were inferred from the DNA. This sample holds about 990 clones; around half were observed only once. The ten largest clones add up to approximately 42% of the sample.

The sample taken for sequencing was spleen. This sequence was found in a female BALB/c mouse given C57BL/6 T cells with graft-versus-host disease after an allogeneic hematopoietic cell transplant. The chain links TRBV29 with TRBJ2-5, with no D gene named confidently. CDR3 loop: CASSLLADNQDTQYF. The CDR3 bases that were read are TGTGCTAGCAGTTTATTGGCAGATAACCAAGACACCCAGTAC.